One and the same sample provided the 5 T cell receptor beta chains below, sequenced in a study of blood T cells in healthy people across ages. Combining a sample-barcoded 5' primer with a J-beta primer mix, a second PCR ran for roughly 7 to 12 cycles. TCRdb called the 5' RACE reads again in MiXCR, with one record for every CDR3 protein. The profile shows about 1.4 million distinct CDR3 sequences, approximately 60% of them singletons. Material for sequencing was blood. Receptors originate from a man younger than 35 in good health.

There are a few counts of this clonotype. The rearrangement uses TRBV3-1 and TRBJ1-2, with 7 bases fitting TRBD1. The germline V gene has CDR1 LGHDT and CDR2 YNNKEL (reference sequence). The CDR3 sequence is 14 residues long. J was trimmed by 0 bases and V by 4 bases; bases with no gene match: 2. Here the CDR3 DNA reads TGTGCCAGCAGCCGACAGGGCGCTAACTATGGCTACACCTTC. It specifies CASSRQGANYGYTF.

This clonotype has just a few counts. The chain recombines TRBV4-1 with TRBJ2-3, with a tentative D call TRBD2 (6 bases). Germline assignment: CDR1 MGHRA and CDR2 YSYEKL. V lost 0 bases and J 5 bases, leaving 12 bases between the germline ends. The CDR3 is 15 residues long. CDR3 sequence (DNA): TGCGCCAGCAGCCAAGAACATCGAGCGGGAGATACGCAGTATTTT. Its translation: CASSQEHRAGDTQYF.

As concerns this clonotype: A read error may account for a junction end that differs from germline. The gene calls are TRBV5-1 and TRBJ1-1, with TRBD1 as a possible D gene (5 bases). The CDR3 runs 14 residues. CDR1 and CDR2 from the germline V gene are SGHRS and YFSETQ. In DNA, the CDR3 is TGCGCCAACAGCTTGGTGGGGGTGGATACTGAAGCTTTCTTT. The encoded protein is CANSLVGVDTEAFF.

V is TRBV7-2 and J is TRBJ1-2, with D perhaps matching TRBD1 (5 bases). This CDR3 comprises 13 residues. Germline V gene lookup returns CDR1 SGHTA and CDR2 FQGNSA. With 1 base removed from V and 7 bases from J, the gap between germline ends came to 10 bases. CDR3 nucleotide sequence: TGTGCCAGCAGCTTAGACAGGCTCTCTGGCTACACCTTC. Amino acid sequence: CASSLDRLSGYTF.

The chain has TRBV4-1 and TRBJ1-1, with D maybe TRBD1 (5 bases). The germline V gene has CDR1 MGHRA and CDR2 YSYEKL. V was trimmed by 8 bases and J by 7 bases, leaving 23 bases between them. The CDR3 has 15 residues. The CDR3 protein is CASQAQRWGEDEAFF. The CDR3 coding sequence is TGCGCCAGCCAAGCACAGAGGTGGGGCGAGGATGAAGCTTTCTTT.